The present T cell receptor (beta chain) was sequenced within a study of blood T cell repertoires in COVID-19. This clone was counted between two and nine times. Some clones are missing from TCRdb's copy, which holds only in-frame ones; the method was immunoSEQ multiplex PCR. The repertoire consists of roughly 140,000 clones, with 87% occurring once and the leading ten covering roughly 12%. V was clipped by 5 bases and J by 1 base, with 6 bases between them. Looked up from germline, CDR1 is SGHAT and CDR2 is FQNNGV. This CDR3 comprises 13 residues. The receptor was isolated from a man in his 60s who had recovered from COVID-19. The V and J genes are TRBV11-2 and TRBJ1-3, with a weak D call TRBD1 (5 bases). The sequencing input was PBMCs or T cells enriched from blood (not recorded which). CDR3 residues: CASSPGSGNTIYF. DNA for the CDR3: TGTGCCAGCAGCCCAGGGTCTGGAAACACCATATATTTT.